These 23 T cell receptor beta chains originate from one sample sequenced in a study of cytomegalovirus exposure and HLA in healthy donors. The PCR ran on 60 Vbeta and 13 Jbeta primers. This table comes from immunoSEQ multiplex PCR, and its TCRdb copy is limited to in-frame clones, with some not included. Among 150,000 to 180,000 clones listed, about three quarters were seen once. Input material: PBMCs. The receptors derive from a woman aged 40 to 50 in good health and CMV-seronegative.

V and J are TRBV27 and TRBJ2-7, with D possibly TRBD1 on 7 matching bases. CDR3 length equals 14 residues. Trimming shortened V by 5 bases and J by 6 bases, and 17 bases separated the two germline ends. Germline V gene data show CDR1 as MNHEY and CDR2 as SMNVEV (reference sequence). The CDR3 region is CASSKPGGGVEQYF. The CDR3 bases are TGTGCCAGCAGTAAACCAGGGGGAGGAGTCGAGCAGTACTTC.

The V call is TRBV25-1, the J call TRBJ1-1; 7 bases line up with TRBD1. Germline V gene data show CDR1 as MGHDK and CDR2 as SYGVNS. V gave up 8 bases and J gave up 0 bases; unmatched junction bases: 3. CDR3 length equals 13 residues. DNA for the CDR3: TGTGCCAGCGCCGACAGGGTGAACACTGAAGCTTTCTTT. Translating gives CASADRVNTEAFF.

This chain joins TRBV5-1 and TRBJ1-3; D unresolved. In germline, CDR1 is SGHRS, CDR2 YFSETQ. V was pared by 6 bases and J by 11 bases, with 18 bases between. The CDR3 runs 13 residues. In nucleotides, the CDR3 is TGCGCCAGCACCCAAACCCCAGGCACCCCCATATATTTT. It yields the protein CASTQTPGTPIYF. The entire variable domain, with the rest obtained from reference TRBV5-1 and TRBJ1-3, is as follows: KAGVTQTPRYLIKTRGQQVTLSCSPISGHRSVSWYQQTPGQGLQFLFEYFSETQRNKGNFPGRFSGRQFSNSRSEMNVSTLELGDSALYLCASTQTPGTPIYFGEGSWLTVV.

The rearrangement joins TRBV28 to TRBJ1-5; 11 bases match TRBD1. The CDR3 spans 17 residues. The germline CDR1 and CDR2 sequences are MDHEN and SYDVKM. After removal of 5 bases from V and 2 bases from J, the junction contained 8 bases not matched to a gene. The CDR3 loop reads CASSGGTGGIRNQPQHF. The CDR3, as DNA: TGTGCCAGCAGTGGGGGGACAGGGGGGATTCGCAATCAGCCCCAGCATTTT.

This rearrangement joins TRBV5-6 to TRBJ2-7, with D maybe TRBD2 (7 bases). V was pared by 4 bases and J by 0 bases, with 17 bases between. The CDR3 sequence is 16 residues long. Per germline, CDR1 SGHDT and CDR2 YYEEEE. In DNA, the CDR3 is TGTGCCAGCAGCCCCGGAGGGGGGGACATCTCCTACGAGCAGTACTTC. It codes for CASSPGGGDISYEQYF.

The chain combines TRBV7-9 with TRBJ2-7; 8 nucleotides agree with TRBD1. The germline V gene encodes CDR1 SEHNR and CDR2 FQNEAQ (reference sequence). This CDR3 is built from 15 residues. V lost 5 bases and J lost 2; bases outside the gene matches: 8. The CDR3 protein is CASSPTTGVPYEQYF. The DNA of the CDR3 is TGTGCCAGCAGCCCGACGACAGGGGTCCCCTACGAGCAGTACTTC. Looking up the rest from reference TRBV7-9 and TRBJ2-7 gives the full variable domain: DTGVSQNPRHKITKRGQNVTFRCDPISEHNRLYWYRQTLGQGPEFLTYFQNEAQLEKSRLLSDRFSAERPKGSFSTLEIQRTEQGDSAMYLCASSPTTGVPYEQYFGPGTRLTVT.

The CDR3 reads CASRTGGYEQYF. Written as DNA, the CDR3 is TGTGCCAGCAGGACAGGGGGTTACGAGCAGTACTTC. The chain couples TRBV6-1 to TRBJ2-7, with TRBD1 identical over 9 bases. The CDR3 is 12 residues long. V was pared by 6 bases and J by 4 bases, with 1 base of the junction left unmatched. Per germline, CDR1 MNHNS and CDR2 SASEGT.

This chain connects TRBV6-5 to TRBJ1-1; D is uncertain. Germline V gene data show CDR1 as MNHEY and CDR2 as SVGAGI. The CDR3 length is 16 residues. Trimming removed 0 bases at V and 2 bases at J, with 13 bases between. DNA of the CDR3: TGTGCCAGCAGTTACTCGACTTTGCGATCCAACACTGAAGCTTTCTTT. As protein: CASSYSTLRSNTEAFF.

About this clone: Other DNA sequences in the same sample also yield this CDR3. The CDR3 nucleotides are TGCGCCAGCAGCCCCGGACAGGGGGCAGGCGGCTACACCTTC. Translation: CASSPGQGAGGYTF. The V call is TRBV5-1, the J call TRBJ1-2, with 11 bases aligning to TRBD1. Germline CDR1 is SGHRS and CDR2 is YFSETQ. This CDR3 spans 14 amino acids. The V gene end was trimmed by 4 bases and the J gene end by 8 bases; junction bases not matched to a gene: 7.

The chain uses TRBV29-1 and TRBJ2-2; TRBD2 matches at 11 bases. The CDR3 has 14 residues. Trimming took 3 bases from V and 6 from J; bases not matched to a gene: 3. Germline CDR1 and CDR2: SQVTM and ANQGSEA. The CDR3: CSVDSGGAAGELFF. The DNA of the CDR3 is TGCAGCGTTGATAGCGGGGGGGCCGCCGGGGAGCTGTTTTTT.

This clone occurred once. This chain links TRBV11-3 with TRBJ2-5; TRBD2 matches at 8 bases. CDR1 and CDR2 (germline): SGHNT, YENEEA. J gave up 1 base and V 1 base, and 2 bases lay outside the gene matches. The CDR3 sequence is 15 residues long. The CDR3 sequence: CASSLGLAGQETQYF. The CDR3 region has the DNA TGTGCCAGCAGCTTAGGCCTAGCGGGCCAAGAGACCCAGTACTTC.

As DNA, the CDR3 is TGTGCCAGCAGCGCCCGGGAGGCGATGAACACTGAAGCTTTCTTT. It yields the protein CASSAREAMNTEAFF. V is TRBV9 and J is TRBJ1-1; D is ambiguous. Deletions cut 3 bases from V and 0 bases from J, with 12 bases between. Germline V gives CDR1 SGDLS, CDR2 YYNGEE. The CDR3 sequence is 15 residues long.

This chain connects TRBV6-5 to TRBJ1-1, with D maybe TRBD1 (6 bases). Germline CDR1 and CDR2: MNHEY and SVGAGI. The ends were cut back, 2 bases at V and 11 bases at J, with 21 bases in the middle. This CDR3 has 15 amino acids. The CDR3 DNA reads as TGTGCCAGCAGTTACCAAGTCCCTACAGGGTTCAGGGCTTTCTTT. Translating gives CASSYQVPTGFRAFF.

The chain uses TRBV15 and TRBJ2-5; D perhaps matches TRBD1 (5 bases). Germline V gene data show CDR1 as LNHNV and CDR2 as YYDKDF (reference sequence). The CDR3 consists of 14 residues. V lost 0 bases and J lost 5, with 10 bases in between. CDR3 coding DNA: TGTGCCACCAGCAGAGATCCAGGGTCGGAGACCCAGTACTTC. As protein: CATSRDPGSETQYF. Full variable domain (remainder filled in from reference TRBV15 and TRBJ2-5): DAMVIQNPRYQVTQFGKPVTLSCSQTLNHNVMYWYQQKSSQAPKLLFHYYDKDFNNEADTPDNFQSRRPNTSFCFLDIRSPGLGDTAMYLCATSRDPGSETQYFGPGTRLLVL.

This clone was observed a handful of times. The gene calls are TRBV28 and TRBJ1-2; a possible D gene is TRBD1 (6 bases). Per the germline V gene, CDR1 is MDHEN and CDR2 is SYDVKM. This CDR3 spans 14 amino acids. V was trimmed by 7 bases and J by 2 bases, leaving 14 bases between them. The CDR3 sequence is CASTPRTENYGYTF. CDR3 coding DNA: TGTGCCAGCACCCCACGGACAGAAAACTATGGCTACACCTTC.

The chain is built from TRBV7-9 and TRBJ1-1; 8 bases match TRBD1. The CDR3 sequence is 13 residues long. V dropped 5 bases and J dropped 8; count of bases not matched to a gene: 7. Germline assignment: CDR1 SEHNR and CDR2 FQNEAQ (reference sequence). Here the CDR3 DNA reads TGTGCCAGCAGCCTGCTGACAGGGGAGGAAGCTTTCTTT. This gives the protein CASSLLTGEEAFF.

The chain links TRBV7-2 to TRBJ1-1, with D unclear. Trimming cost V 7 bases and J 5 bases, with 20 bases left between them. Looked up from germline, CDR1 is SGHTA and CDR2 is FQGNSA. CDR3 length: 15 residues. Here the CDR3 reads CASTLGVATGTEAFF. Here the CDR3 DNA reads TGTGCCAGCACGTTAGGCGTCGCGACCGGGACTGAAGCTTTCTTT.

The J gene is TRBJ1-2, the V gene TRBV5-1, with D maybe TRBD1 (5 bases). Germline-derived CDR1 and CDR2 are SGHRS and YFSETQ. This CDR3 has 14 amino acids. The germline V and J ends were trimmed by 0 bases and 4 bases, with 10 bases remaining between them. Here the CDR3 reads CASSLGGLSYGYTF. Written as DNA, the CDR3 is TGCGCCAGCAGCTTGGGGGGACTTAGCTATGGCTACACCTTC.

The chain couples TRBV6-5 to TRBJ2-3, with D possibly matching TRBD1 (5 bases). The CDR3 has 13 amino acids. CDR1 is MNHEY and CDR2 is SVGAGI in the germline V gene. V shed 9 bases and J shed 3 bases, with 13 bases lying between them. The CDR3 DNA sequence: TGTGCCAGTAGGGGTCGGTGGACAGATACGCAGTATTTT. Its translation: CASRGRWTDTQYF.

The chain links TRBV15 to TRBJ2-7; perhaps TRBD1 as D (5 bases). This CDR3 region has 12 residues. Germline CDR1 is LNHNV and CDR2 is YYDKDF (reference sequence). The V and J ends lost 5 bases and 2 bases respectively, with 7 bases between them. The CDR3 is CATSSTAYEQYF. CDR3 in DNA: TGTGCCACCAGCTCGACAGCCTACGAGCAGTACTTC.

The rearrangement joins TRBV6-5 to TRBJ2-1; weak D call: TRBD1 (5 bases). The CDR3 has 13 amino acids. V was clipped by 3 bases and J by 6 bases, with 9 bases between them. CDR1 is MNHEY and CDR2 is SVGAGI in the germline V gene. Here the CDR3 reads CASSYTGTNEQFF. CDR3 bases: TGTGCCAGCAGTTATACAGGAACCAATGAGCAGTTCTTC.

The DNA for the CDR3 is TGCGCCAGCAGCGAGGACAGGCTTAATTTATACGAGCAGTACTTC. It is translated as CASSEDRLNLYEQYF. This chain links TRBV5-1 with TRBJ2-7; TRBD1 agrees at 7 bases. V gave up 4 bases and J gave up 4 bases; unmatched junction bases: 11. CDR3 size: 15 residues. CDR1 and CDR2 (germline): SGHRS, YFSETQ.

Here the CDR3 reads CASSLIAGGSEQFF. For the CDR3, the DNA is TGTGCCAGCAGCTTAATAGCGGGAGGGTCGGAGCAGTTCTTC. The chain employs TRBV11-3 and TRBJ2-1; 11 bases map to TRBD2. After removal of 2 bases from V and 10 bases from J, the junction contained 4 bases not matched to a gene. CDR1 and CDR2 (germline): SGHNT, YENEEA. This CDR3 region has 14 residues.